Each of the 27 T cell receptor beta chains below was sequenced from the same sample in a study of blood T cell repertoires in COVID-19. Assay used: immunoSEQ multiplex PCR; TCRdb lists only in-frame clones, some missing. This table holds 100,000 or so clones, about four fifths found once. The sample taken for sequencing was peripheral blood. These receptors all come from a woman aged 70-85 years with acute or convalescent COVID-19.

This clone was counted a single time. The chain joins TRBV30 to TRBJ1-1; D is ambiguous. CDR1 is GTSNPN, CDR2 SVGIG, per germline (reference sequence). This CDR3 spans 12 amino acids. Trimming stripped 2 bases from V and 7 bases from J, with 11 bases between. The DNA for the CDR3 is TGTGCCTGGAGTACCCAAGTAGATGAAGCTTTCTTT. Encoded protein: CAWSTQVDEAFF.

This chain links TRBV2 with TRBJ2-2, with 7 positions matching TRBD2. After removal of 5 bases from V and 0 bases from J, the junction contained 3 bases not matched to a gene. In germline, CDR1 is SNHLY, CDR2 FYNNEI. This CDR3 comprises 15 residues. CDR3 amino acids: CASSKSGANTGELFF. In DNA, the CDR3 is TGTGCCAGCAGTAAAAGCGGGGCGAACACCGGGGAGCTGTTTTTT.

This clone was seen a few times. The V and J genes are TRBV7-2 and TRBJ2-4, with TRBD2 identical over 11 bases. Trimming took 6 bases from V and 5 from J; bases not matched to a gene: 9. Germline loops: CDR1 SGHTA, CDR2 FQGNSA. The CDR3 runs to 16 residues. DNA of the CDR3: TGTGCCAGCAGTCCGGGACTAGCGGCGGGGGAAAACATTCAGTACTTC. Residues: CASSPGLAAGENIQYF.

The gene calls are TRBV28 and TRBJ1-6; 7 bases align to TRBD1. Germline V gene lookup returns CDR1 MDHEN and CDR2 SYDVKM. V shed 6 bases, J shed 0 bases, and the junction held 5 bases outside the gene matches. This CDR3 has 16 amino acids. The CDR3: CASRSTGSSYNSPLHF. CDR3 sequence (DNA): TGTGCCAGCAGGTCGACAGGGAGCTCCTATAATTCACCCCTCCACTTT.

The chain joins TRBV6-5 to TRBJ2-7; the D gene is possibly TRBD1 (6 bases). Germline V gene data show CDR1 as MNHEY and CDR2 as SVGAGI. V shed 5 bases and J shed 7 bases, with 21 bases lying between them. The CDR3 loop spans 15 amino acids. The CDR3 region is CASSHRQARSEEQYF. The CDR3 nucleotides read TGTGCCAGCAGTCATCGACAGGCCCGCTCCGAGGAGCAGTACTTC.

The chain joins TRBV5-4 to TRBJ2-1, with TRBD2 matching 14 bases. J was trimmed by 6 bases and V by 3 bases; bases with no gene match: 8. The CDR3 sequence is 17 residues long. Germline CDR1 and CDR2: SGHNT and YYREEE (reference sequence). The CDR3 DNA reads as TGTGCCAGCAGCTCGCGGGGAGGGACTAGCGGGAGCAATGAGCAGTTCTTC. Its protein is CASSSRGGTSGSNEQFF.

The CDR3 sequence is CASSDGKGKHTEAFF. Here the CDR3 DNA reads TGTGCCAGCAGTGACGGAAAGGGGAAACACACTGAAGCTTTCTTT. V and J are TRBV2 and TRBJ1-1; D perhaps matches TRBD1 (5 bases). Germline lookup yields CDR1 SNHLY and CDR2 FYNNEI. The CDR3 runs to 15 residues. The ends were cut back, 3 bases at V and 3 bases at J, with 14 bases in the middle.

This chain links TRBV7-9 with TRBJ2-5, with D perhaps TRBD2 (6 bases). Germline CDR1 and CDR2: SEHNR and FQNEAQ (reference sequence). Deletions cut 5 bases from V and 1 base from J, with 11 bases between. The CDR3 runs 14 residues. DNA of the CDR3: TGTGCCAGCAGCATTGAACTAGCCCAAGAGACCCAGTACTTC. This codes for CASSIELAQETQYF.

The V call is TRBV5-1, the J call TRBJ2-7; 7 bases match TRBD1. Trimming at V came to 4 bases and at J to 2 bases, leaving 3 bases not matched to a gene. The CDR3 runs to 13 residues. The germline CDR1 and CDR2 sequences are SGHRS and YFSETQ. CDR3 in amino acids: CASSRDSTYEQYF. The CDR3 coding sequence is TGCGCCAGCAGCCGGGACAGCACCTACGAGCAGTACTTC.

The chain links TRBV2 to TRBJ1-2; weak D call: TRBD1 (6 bases). This CDR3 region has 13 residues. The germline CDR1 and CDR2 sequences are SNHLY and FYNNEI. Trimming stripped 2 bases from V and 2 bases from J, with 6 bases between. The CDR3 region has the DNA TGTGCCAGCAGTGAAACAGGGAACTATGGCTACACCTTC. Encoded protein: CASSETGNYGYTF.

This clone appeared once. The V gene is TRBV9, the J gene TRBJ1-2; 10 nucleotides align to TRBD1. V was pared by 3 bases and J by 3 bases, with 2 bases of the junction left unmatched. CDR1 and CDR2 (germline): SGDLS, YYNGEE. The CDR3 totals 14 residues. The CDR3 DNA is TGTGCCAGCAGCGCGACAGGGGGCTACTATGGCTACACCTTC. Protein: CASSATGGYYGYTF.

This chain connects TRBV6-4 to TRBJ2-2; D is perhaps TRBD2 (5 bases). Looked up from germline, CDR1 is MRHNA and CDR2 is SNTAGT. Trimming shortened V by 1 base and J by 4 bases, and 10 bases separated the two germline ends. There are 15 residues in the CDR3. CDR3: CASSDLASGTGELFF. Here the CDR3 DNA reads TGTGCCAGCAGTGACTTGGCAAGCGGCACCGGGGAGCTGTTTTTT.

The V and J genes are TRBV30 and TRBJ2-2, with 12 nucleotides matching TRBD2. Trimming took 5 bases from V and 4 from J; bases not matched to a gene: 2. CDR3 length equals 14 residues. Germline-derived CDR1 and CDR2 are GTSNPN and SVGIG (reference sequence). The DNA of the CDR3 is TGTGCCTGGCGGACTAGCGGGATCACCGGGGAGCTGTTTTTT. Translated: CAWRTSGITGELFF.

V and J are TRBV9 and TRBJ2-2; D is perhaps TRBD1 (5 bases). Trimming removed 3 bases from V and 1 base from J, with 19 bases in between. Germline V gene lookup returns CDR1 SGDLS and CDR2 YYNGEE. CDR3 size: 18 residues. The CDR3 here is CASSAFETVLQNTGELFF. The CDR3 DNA reads as TGTGCCAGCAGCGCGTTTGAGACAGTCCTGCAGAACACCGGGGAGCTGTTTTTT.

V and J are TRBV7-9 and TRBJ1-1; D gene uncertain. Germline V CDR1 and CDR2: SEHNR, FQNEAQ (reference sequence). This CDR3 spans 14 amino acids. Deletions cut 7 bases from V and 5 bases from J, with 17 bases between. The CDR3 DNA follows: TGTGCCAGCAAACGAGCAGAGGGTAGGACTGAAGCTTTCTTT. Translated, it gives CASKRAEGRTEAFF.

This chain joins TRBV3-1 (or the pseudogene TRBV3-2) and TRBJ2-3; possible D gene TRBD2, 5 bases. The germline V and J ends were trimmed by 4 bases and 6 bases, with 11 bases remaining between them. Germline values: CDR1 LGHDT, CDR2 YNNKEL (reference sequence). The CDR3 sequence is 13 residues long. CDR3 loop: CASSPLPGDTQYF. In DNA form, the CDR3 reads TGTGCCAGCAGCCCCCTCCCGGGGGATACGCAGTATTTT.

The gene calls are TRBV24-1 and TRBJ2-3; weak D call: TRBD1 (7 bases). The CDR3 is 13 amino acids. Trimming cost V 9 bases and J 1 base, with 10 bases left between them. CDR1 and CDR2 (germline): KGHDR, SFDVKD. The CDR3 DNA is TGTGCCACCCAGGGGGGTGGCACAGATACGCAGTATTTT. Amino acid sequence: CATQGGGTDTQYF.

The chain uses TRBV9 and TRBJ2-1, with 7 bases aligning to TRBD2. Germline V gene lookup returns CDR1 SGDLS and CDR2 YYNGEE. The CDR3 runs to 21 residues. The V segment lost 3 bases and the J segment 0 bases; nucleotides outside the gene matches: 21. CDR3 bases: TGTGCCAGCAGCGAACCCACGACTAGCTCAACTGCCGCTAGCTCCTACAATGAGCAGTTCTTC. It specifies CASSEPTTSSTAASSYNEQFF.

The gene calls are TRBV21-1 and TRBJ1-2. TRBV21-1 is described as a pseudogene. This CDR3 is built from 15 residues. The CDR3 loop is CASSKMERANYGYTF. The CDR3, as DNA: TGTGCCAGCAGCAAAATGGAGAGGGCTAACTATGGCTACACCTTC.

The chain employs TRBV9 and TRBJ1-1; weak D call: TRBD1 (6 bases). This CDR3 has 16 amino acids. From germline, CDR1 is SGDLS and CDR2 YYNGEE. Deletions cut 4 bases from V and 4 bases from J, with 20 bases between. As DNA, the CDR3 is TGTGCCAGCAGCCAAGCCCTCAGGGGCGCGTCCACTGAAGCTTTCTTT. This gives the protein CASSQALRGASTEAFF.

The chain links TRBV7-9 to TRBJ1-6; no clear D gene. CDR1 and CDR2 from the germline V gene are SEHNR and FQNEAQ (reference sequence). This CDR3 comprises 16 residues. The V end lost 3 bases, the J end lost 5 bases, and 14 bases lay between the germline ends. CDR3 nucleotides: TGTGCCAGCAGCTTTGGAGTGTCCGGGGATAATTCACCCCTCCACTTT. This gives the protein CASSFGVSGDNSPLHF.

This rearrangement joins TRBV5-1 to TRBJ1-1, with TRBD1 as a possible D gene (6 bases). CDR1 is SGHRS, CDR2 YFSETQ, per germline. The length of the CDR3 is 17 residues. The germline V and J ends were trimmed by 1 base and 5 bases, with 21 bases remaining between them. CDR3 in amino acids: CASSLFGTGGQATEAFF. The CDR3 coding sequence is TGCGCCAGCAGCTTGTTTGGGACCGGGGGGCAGGCAACTGAAGCTTTCTTT.

The rearrangement uses TRBV27 and TRBJ2-7; 9 bases map to TRBD1. This CDR3 has 13 residues. V shed 6 bases, J shed 2 bases, and the junction held 2 bases outside the gene matches. Germline assignment: CDR1 MNHEY and CDR2 SMNVEV (reference sequence). The CDR3 here is CASRRQGAYEQYF. DNA for the CDR3: TGTGCCAGCAGACGACAGGGGGCCTACGAGCAGTACTTC.

The chain couples TRBV29-1 to TRBJ2-2, with no clear D. Germline V gene lookup returns CDR1 SQVTM and CDR2 ANQGSEA. V lost 7 bases and J 1 base, leaving 10 bases between the germline ends. The CDR3 spans 13 residues. The CDR3 coding sequence is TGCAGCGCCCAAGCCCGGAACACCGGGGAGCTGTTTTTT. This translates into CSAQARNTGELFF.

This chain connects TRBV27 to TRBJ2-6, with 9 positions matching TRBD1. This CDR3 region has 15 residues. V shed 5 bases and J 2 bases; nucleotides not matched to a gene: 1. Germline loops: CDR1 MNHEY, CDR2 SMNVEV (reference sequence). CDR3 DNA: TGTGCCAGCAGTGACAGGGGGGCTGGGGCCAACGTCCTGACTTTC. Residues: CASSDRGAGANVLTF.

The rearrangement links TRBV3-1 (or the pseudogene TRBV3-2) to TRBJ2-3; no firm D call. With 4 bases removed from V and 2 bases from J, the gap between germline ends came to 13 bases. The germline V gene encodes CDR1 LGHDT and CDR2 YNNKEL (reference sequence). The CDR3 has 15 amino acids. CDR3 amino acids: CASSLRSTDTDTQYF. The CDR3 nucleotides read TGTGCCAGCAGCCTACGATCAACTGACACAGATACGCAGTATTTT.

The V and J genes are TRBV18 and TRBJ2-5, with a tentative D call TRBD2 (6 bases). Germline V CDR1 and CDR2: KGHSH, LQKENI. The CDR3 extends over 15 amino acids. With 6 bases removed from V and 4 bases from J, the gap between germline ends came to 18 bases. The CDR3 region has the DNA TGTGCCAGCTCGCCCCAGGAGGGAGAGAGAGAGACCCAGTACTTC. It encodes CASSPQEGERETQYF.